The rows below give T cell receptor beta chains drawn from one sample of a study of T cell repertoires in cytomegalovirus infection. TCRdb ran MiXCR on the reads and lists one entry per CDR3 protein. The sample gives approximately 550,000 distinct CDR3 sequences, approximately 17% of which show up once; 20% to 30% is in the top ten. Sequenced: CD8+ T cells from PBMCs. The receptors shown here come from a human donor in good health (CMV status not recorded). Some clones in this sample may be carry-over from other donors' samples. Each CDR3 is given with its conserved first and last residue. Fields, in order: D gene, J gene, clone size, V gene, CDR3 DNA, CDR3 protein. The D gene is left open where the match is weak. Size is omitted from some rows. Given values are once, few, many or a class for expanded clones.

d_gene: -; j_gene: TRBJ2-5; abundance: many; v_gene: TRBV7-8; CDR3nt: TGTGCCAGCAGCTTAGGGTTGGCAGTTTGGACCCAGTACTTC; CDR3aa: CASSLGLAVWTQYF
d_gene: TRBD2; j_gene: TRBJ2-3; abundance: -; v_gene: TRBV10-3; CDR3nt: TGTGCCATCAGTGAGGGGGAGGGAGGGCCCTACACGCAGTATTTT; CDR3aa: CAISEGEGGPYTQYF
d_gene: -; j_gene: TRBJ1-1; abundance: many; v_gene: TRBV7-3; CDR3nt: TGTGCCAGCAGCTTAAATCCCTCCGGCACTGAAGCTTTCTTT; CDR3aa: CASSLNPSGTEAFF
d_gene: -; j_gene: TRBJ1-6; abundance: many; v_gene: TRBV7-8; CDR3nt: TGTGCCAGCAGCTTCGGACGGCACCAGAGCTCCTATAATTCACCCCTCCACTTT; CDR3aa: CASSFGRHQSSYNSPLHF
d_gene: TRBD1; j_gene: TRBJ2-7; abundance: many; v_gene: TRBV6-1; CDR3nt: TGTGCCAGCACCTACAGGGACAGGGGGCACGAGCAGTACTTC; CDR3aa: CASTYRDRGHEQYF
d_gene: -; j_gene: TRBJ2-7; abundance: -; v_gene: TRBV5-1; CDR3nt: TGCGCCAGCAGCTGGAGAGAGAGCGAGCAGTACTTC; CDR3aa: CASSWRESEQYF
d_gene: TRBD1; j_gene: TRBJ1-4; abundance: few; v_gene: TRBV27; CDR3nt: TGTGCCAGCAGTTTCCAGACAGGGCGGGGTGAAAAACTGTTTTTT; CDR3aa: CASSFQTGRGEKLFF
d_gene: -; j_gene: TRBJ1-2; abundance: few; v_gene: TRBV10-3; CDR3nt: TGTGCCATCAGTGATAACCGGGACACCGGGAGGTATGATGGCTACACCTTC; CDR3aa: CAISDNRDTGRYDGYTF
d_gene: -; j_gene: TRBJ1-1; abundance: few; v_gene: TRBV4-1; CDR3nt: TGCGCCAGCAGCCAAGTCGGGGCGAAAATGAACACTGAAGCTTTCTTT; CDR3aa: CASSQVGAKMNTEAFF
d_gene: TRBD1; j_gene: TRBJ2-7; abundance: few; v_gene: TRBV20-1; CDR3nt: TGCAGTGCTAGTCCCACAGGGGTGGTCCACGAGCAGTACTTC; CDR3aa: CSASPTGVVHEQYF
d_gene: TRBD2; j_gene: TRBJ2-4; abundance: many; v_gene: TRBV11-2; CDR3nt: TGTGCCAGCAGCTTAGAAGGGACTAGCGGGAGTGGGGCCAAAAACATTCAGTACTTC; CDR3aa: CASSLEGTSGSGAKNIQYF
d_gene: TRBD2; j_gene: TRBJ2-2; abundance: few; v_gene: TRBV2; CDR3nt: TGTGCCAGCAGTGAAGTGGGGCTAGCGGGGTACCTGAACACCGGGGAGCTGTTTTTT; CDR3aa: CASSEVGLAGYLNTGELFF
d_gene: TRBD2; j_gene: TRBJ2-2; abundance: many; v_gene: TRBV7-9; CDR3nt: TGTGCCAGCAGCTCCCCAGCGGGAGGGACCGGGGAGCTGTTTTTT; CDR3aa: CASSSPAGGTGELFF
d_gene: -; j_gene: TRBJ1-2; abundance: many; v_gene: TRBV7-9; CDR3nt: TGTGCCAGCAGCCCTGACTCCTTCTATGGCTACACCTTC; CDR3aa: CASSPDSFYGYTF
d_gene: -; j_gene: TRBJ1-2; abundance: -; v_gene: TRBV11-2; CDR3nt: TGTGCCAGCAGCTTAGACGACGGGGGCTTACTCTATGGCTACACCTTC; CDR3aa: CASSLDDGGLLYGYTF
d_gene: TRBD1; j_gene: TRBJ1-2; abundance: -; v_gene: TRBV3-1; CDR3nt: TGTGCCAGCAGCCATCTCTCTATCGACAGGGCTTATAACTATGGCTACACCTTC; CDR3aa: CASSHLSIDRAYNYGYTF
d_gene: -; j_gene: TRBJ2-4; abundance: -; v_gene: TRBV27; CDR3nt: TGTGCCAGCAGTGCCCCGGGCGGAAAAAACATTCAGTACTTC; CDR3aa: CASSAPGGKNIQYF
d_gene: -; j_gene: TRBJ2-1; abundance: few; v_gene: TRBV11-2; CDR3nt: TGTGCCAGCAGCCCCCAGGTGAGCTCCTACAATGAGCAGTTCTTC; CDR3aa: CASSPQVSSYNEQFF
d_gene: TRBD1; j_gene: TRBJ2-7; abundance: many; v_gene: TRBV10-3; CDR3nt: TGTGCCATCAGTGACAGGGGGCGCCGCTACGAGCAGTACTTC; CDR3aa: CAISDRGRRYEQYF
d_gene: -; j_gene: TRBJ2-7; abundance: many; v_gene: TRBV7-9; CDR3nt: TGTGCCAGCAGCCTCATAAAAAGGCCCTACGAGCAGTACTTC; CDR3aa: CASSLIKRPYEQYF
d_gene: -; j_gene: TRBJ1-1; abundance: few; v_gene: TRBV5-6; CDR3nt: TGTGCCAGCAGCATGGGGGGACCCGGGGTAACTGAAGCTTTCTTT; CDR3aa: CASSMGGPGVTEAFF
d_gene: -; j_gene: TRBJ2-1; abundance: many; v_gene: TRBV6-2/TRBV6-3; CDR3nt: TGTGCCAGCAGTTTAACAGAGTACAATGAGCAGTTCTTC; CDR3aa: CASSLTEYNEQFF
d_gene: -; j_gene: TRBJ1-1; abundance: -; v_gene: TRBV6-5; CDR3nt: TGTGCCAGCAGTAACGACTACCCCCTGGGGGCTTTCTTT; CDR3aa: CASSNDYPLGAFF
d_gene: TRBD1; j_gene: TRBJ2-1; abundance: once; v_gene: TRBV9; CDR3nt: TGTGCCAGCAGCGTAGAGGGGGGACAGGGCCATGAGCAGTTCTTC; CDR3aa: CASSVEGGQGHEQFF
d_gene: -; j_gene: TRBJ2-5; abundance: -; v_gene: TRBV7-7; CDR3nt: TGTGCCAGCAGCTATATAACGGCGGGAACCCAAGAGACCCAGTACTTC; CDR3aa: CASSYITAGTQETQYF
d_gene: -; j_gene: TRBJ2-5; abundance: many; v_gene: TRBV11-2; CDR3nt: TGTGCCAGCAGCTTTGTCCCTGGCAGGGAAGAGACCCAGTACTTC; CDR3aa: CASSFVPGREETQYF
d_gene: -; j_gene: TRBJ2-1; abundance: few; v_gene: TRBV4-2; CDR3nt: TGTGCCAGCAGCCGGGGGGACAAATCCTACAATGAGCAGTTCTTC; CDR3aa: CASSRGDKSYNEQFF
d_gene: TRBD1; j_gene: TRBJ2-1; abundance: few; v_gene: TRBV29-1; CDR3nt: TGCAGCTCCCCCCGAGGGGGCACTTACAATGAGCAGTTCTTC; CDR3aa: CSSPRGGTYNEQFF
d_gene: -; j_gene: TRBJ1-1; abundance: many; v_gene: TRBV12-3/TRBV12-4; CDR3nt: TGTGCCAGCAGTTCAGCCAGCCGTGCGGCTTTCTTT; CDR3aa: CASSSASRAAFF
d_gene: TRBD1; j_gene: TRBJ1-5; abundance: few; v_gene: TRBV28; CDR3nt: TGTGCCAGCAGTTTGGGAACAGGGGAGGATCAGCCCCAGCATTTT; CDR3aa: CASSLGTGEDQPQHF
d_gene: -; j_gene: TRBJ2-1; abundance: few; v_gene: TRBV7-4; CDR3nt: TGTGCAAGCAGCTTGTTGGGAATATCCAAATACAATGATCAGTTCTTC; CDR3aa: CASSLLGISKYNDQFF
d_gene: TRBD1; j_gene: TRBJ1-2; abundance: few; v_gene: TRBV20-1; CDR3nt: TGCAGTGCTAAAAAGACAGGGCCCCTATTTGGCTACACCTTC; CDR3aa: CSAKKTGPLFGYTF
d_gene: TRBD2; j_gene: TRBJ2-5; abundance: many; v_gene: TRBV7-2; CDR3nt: TGTGCCAGCAGCCCGATAGCGGGAGGGCCCGGAGGGACCCAGTACTTC; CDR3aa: CASSPIAGGPGGTQYF
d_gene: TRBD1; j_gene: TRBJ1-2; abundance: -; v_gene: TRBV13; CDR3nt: TGTGCCAGCAGCTCGGGACAGGGTCCAGGGAGTGGCTACACCTTC; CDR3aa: CASSSGQGPGSGYTF
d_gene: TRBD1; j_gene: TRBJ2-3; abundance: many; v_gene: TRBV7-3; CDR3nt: TGTGCCAGCAGCTTGGCGGGACAGGGGGCGTATACGCAGTATTTT; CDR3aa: CASSLAGQGAYTQYF
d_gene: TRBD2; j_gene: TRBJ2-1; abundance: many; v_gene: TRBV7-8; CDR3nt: TGTGCCAGCAGCGCCGGACTAGCGGGGGGTGACAATGAGCAGTTCTTC; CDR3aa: CASSAGLAGGDNEQFF
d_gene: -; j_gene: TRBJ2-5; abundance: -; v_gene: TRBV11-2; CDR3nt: TGTGCCAGCAGCAAAACGACAGGAGGATGGCAAGAGACCCAGTACTTC; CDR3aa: CASSKTTGGWQETQYF
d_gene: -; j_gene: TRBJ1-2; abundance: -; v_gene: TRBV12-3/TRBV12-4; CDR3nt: TGTGCCAGCAGCCATGGCACAGGGTTTGGCTACACCTTC; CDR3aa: CASSHGTGFGYTF
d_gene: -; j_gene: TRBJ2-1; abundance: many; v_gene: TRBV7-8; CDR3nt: TGTGCCAGCAGCTTGAACAGGATCGGTTATGAGCAGTTCTTC; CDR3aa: CASSLNRIGYEQFF
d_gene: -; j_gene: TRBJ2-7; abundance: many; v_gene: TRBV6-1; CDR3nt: TGTGCCAGCAGCCAGCGCCAGGACGAGCAGTACTTC; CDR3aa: CASSQRQDEQYF
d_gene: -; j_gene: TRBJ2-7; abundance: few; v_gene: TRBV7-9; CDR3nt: TGTGCCAGCAGCCCCTTAAAGGAAGAGCAGTACTTC; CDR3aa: CASSPLKEEQYF
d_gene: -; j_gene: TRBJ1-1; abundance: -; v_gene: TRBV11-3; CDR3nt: TGTGCCAGCAGCCTCCCCTGGGGAAACACTGAAGCTTTCTTT; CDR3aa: CASSLPWGNTEAFF
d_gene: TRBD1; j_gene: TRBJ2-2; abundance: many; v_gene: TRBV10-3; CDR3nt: TGTGCCATCAGTGACCCGACAGGGACCGGGGAGCTGTTTTTT; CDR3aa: CAISDPTGTGELFF
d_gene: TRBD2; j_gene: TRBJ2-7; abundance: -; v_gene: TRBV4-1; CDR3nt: TGCGCCAGCAGCCAGAGAGCGGGGGGGCTTATATACGAGCAGTACTTC; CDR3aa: CASSQRAGGLIYEQYF
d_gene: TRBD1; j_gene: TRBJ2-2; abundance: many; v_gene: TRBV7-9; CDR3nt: TGTGCCAGCAGCCCGGACAGGGCCGGGGAGCTGTTTTTT; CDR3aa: CASSPDRAGELFF
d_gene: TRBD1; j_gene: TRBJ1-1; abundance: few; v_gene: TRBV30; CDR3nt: TGTGCCTGGAGTGTGACAGGGGGGAGTGAAGCTTTCTTT; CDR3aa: CAWSVTGGSEAFF
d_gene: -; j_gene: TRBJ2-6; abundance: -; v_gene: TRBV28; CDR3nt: TGTGCCAGCAGTTCTCTCAGGGCTGGGGCCAACGTCCTGACTTTC; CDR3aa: CASSSLRAGANVLTF
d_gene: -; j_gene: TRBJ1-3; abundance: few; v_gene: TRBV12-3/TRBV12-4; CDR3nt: TGTGCCAGCAGTTTGTCGGAGGAAGCAAACACCATATATTTT; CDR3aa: CASSLSEEANTIYF
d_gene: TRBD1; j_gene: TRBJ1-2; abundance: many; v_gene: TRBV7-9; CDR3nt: TGTGCCAGCAGCTCAAGGACAGGGGACGGCTACACCTTC; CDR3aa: CASSSRTGDGYTF
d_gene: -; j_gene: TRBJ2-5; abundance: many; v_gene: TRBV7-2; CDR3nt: TGTGCCAGCAGCTTAGCCGTGGGGTTAGCGACCTTCCAAGAGACCCAGTACTTC; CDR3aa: CASSLAVGLATFQETQYF
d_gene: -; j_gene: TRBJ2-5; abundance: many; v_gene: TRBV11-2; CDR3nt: TGTGCCAGCAGATTATCGGGAGAAGAGACCCAGTACTTC; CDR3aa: CASRLSGEETQYF
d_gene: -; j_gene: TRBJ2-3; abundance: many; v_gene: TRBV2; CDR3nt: TGTGCCAGCTTCGTTACCGGGAGTCGTGAAGATACGCAGTATTTT; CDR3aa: CASFVTGSREDTQYF
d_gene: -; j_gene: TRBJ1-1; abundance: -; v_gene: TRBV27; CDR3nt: TGTGCCAGCAGTCCACGTAGGCAAAACACTGAAGCTTTCTTT; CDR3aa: CASSPRRQNTEAFF
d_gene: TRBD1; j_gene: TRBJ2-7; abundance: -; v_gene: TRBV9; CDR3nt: TGTGCCAGCAGCGTTGGACAGGCCCCCTACGAGCAGTACTTC; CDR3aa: CASSVGQAPYEQYF
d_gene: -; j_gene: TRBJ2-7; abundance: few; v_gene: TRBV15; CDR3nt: TGTGCCACCAGCAGAGATTGGGGGGAGCCCTCCTACGAGCAGTACTTC; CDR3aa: CATSRDWGEPSYEQYF